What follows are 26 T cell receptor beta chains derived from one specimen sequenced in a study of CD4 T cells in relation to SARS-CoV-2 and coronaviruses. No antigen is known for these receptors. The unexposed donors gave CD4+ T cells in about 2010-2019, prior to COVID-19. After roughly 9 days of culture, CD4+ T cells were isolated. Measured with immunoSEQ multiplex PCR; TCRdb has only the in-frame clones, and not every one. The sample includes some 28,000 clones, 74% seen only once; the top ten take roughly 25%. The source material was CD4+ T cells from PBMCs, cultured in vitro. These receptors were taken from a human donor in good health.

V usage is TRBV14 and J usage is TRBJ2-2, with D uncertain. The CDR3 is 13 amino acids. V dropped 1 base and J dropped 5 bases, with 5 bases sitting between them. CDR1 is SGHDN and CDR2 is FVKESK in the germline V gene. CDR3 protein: CASSQVGTGELFF. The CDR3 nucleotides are TGTGCCAGCAGCCAAGTAGGGACCGGGGAGCTGTTTTTT.

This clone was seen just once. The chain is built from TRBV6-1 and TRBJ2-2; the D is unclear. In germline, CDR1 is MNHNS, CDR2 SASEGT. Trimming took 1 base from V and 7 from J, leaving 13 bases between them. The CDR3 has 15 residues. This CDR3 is CASSEDLGKHGELFF. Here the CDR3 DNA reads TGTGCCAGCAGTGAAGATCTGGGGAAGCACGGGGAGCTGTTTTTT.

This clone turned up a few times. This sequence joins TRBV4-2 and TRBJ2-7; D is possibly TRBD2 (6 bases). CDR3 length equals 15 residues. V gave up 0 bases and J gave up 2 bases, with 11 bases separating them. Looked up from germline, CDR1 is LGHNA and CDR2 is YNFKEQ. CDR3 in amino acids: CASSQDGKRAYEQYF. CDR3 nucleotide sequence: TGTGCCAGCAGCCAAGATGGGAAGCGGGCCTACGAGCAGTACTTC.

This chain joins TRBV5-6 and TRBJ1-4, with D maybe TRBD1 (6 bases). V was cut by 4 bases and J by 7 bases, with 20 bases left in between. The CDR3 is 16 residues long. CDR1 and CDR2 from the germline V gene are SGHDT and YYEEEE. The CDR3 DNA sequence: TGTGCCAGCAGCCCAACTCCGACGGGGGCGCGTGAAAAACTGTTTTTT. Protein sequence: CASSPTPTGAREKLFF.

DNA for the CDR3: TGTGCCAGCGGCGGGTCTGGAAACACCATATATTTT. It specifies CASGGSGNTIYF. This chain connects TRBV6-6 to TRBJ1-3, with unresolved D. V was pared by 8 bases and J by 1 base, with 6 bases between. The germline CDR1 and CDR2 sequences are MNHNY and SVGAGI (reference sequence). The CDR3 has 12 residues.

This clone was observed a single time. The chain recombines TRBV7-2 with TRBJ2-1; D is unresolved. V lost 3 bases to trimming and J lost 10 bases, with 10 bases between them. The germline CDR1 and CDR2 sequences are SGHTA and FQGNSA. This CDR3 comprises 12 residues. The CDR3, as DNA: TGTGCCAGCAGCTTTACGGTCGGGGAGCAGTTCTTC. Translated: CASSFTVGEQFF.

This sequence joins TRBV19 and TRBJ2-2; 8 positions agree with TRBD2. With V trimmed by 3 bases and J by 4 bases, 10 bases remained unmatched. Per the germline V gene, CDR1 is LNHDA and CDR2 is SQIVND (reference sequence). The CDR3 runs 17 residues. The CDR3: CASSITSGRRSTGELFF. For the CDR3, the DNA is TGTGCCAGTAGTATTACTAGCGGAAGAAGAAGCACCGGGGAGCTGTTTTTT.

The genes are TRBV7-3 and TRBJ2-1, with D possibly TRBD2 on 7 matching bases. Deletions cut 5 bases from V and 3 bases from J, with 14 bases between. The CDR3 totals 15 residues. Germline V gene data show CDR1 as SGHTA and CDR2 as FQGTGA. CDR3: CASSEGRGIYNEQFF. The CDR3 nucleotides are TGTGCCAGCAGCGAGGGGAGGGGGATCTACAATGAGCAGTTCTTC.

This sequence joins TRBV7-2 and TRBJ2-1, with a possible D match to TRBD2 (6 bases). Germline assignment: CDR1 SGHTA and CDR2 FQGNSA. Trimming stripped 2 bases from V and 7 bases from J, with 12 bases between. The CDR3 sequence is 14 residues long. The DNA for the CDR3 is TGTGCCAGCAGCTTATCGGCGGGAAAGAATGAGCAGTTCTTC. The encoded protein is CASSLSAGKNEQFF.

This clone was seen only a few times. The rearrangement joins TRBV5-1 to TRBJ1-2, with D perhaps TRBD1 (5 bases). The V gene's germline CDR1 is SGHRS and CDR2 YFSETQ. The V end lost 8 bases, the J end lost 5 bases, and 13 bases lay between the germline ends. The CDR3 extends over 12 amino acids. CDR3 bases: TGCGCCAGGAATGAAAGGGGTTATGGCTACACCTTC. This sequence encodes CARNERGYGYTF. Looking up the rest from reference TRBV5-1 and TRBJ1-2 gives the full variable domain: KAGVTQTPRYLIKTRGQQVTLSCSPISGHRSVSWYQQTPGQGLQFLFEYFSETQRNKGNFPGRFSGRQFSNSRSEMNVSTLELGDSALYLCARNERGYGYTFGSGTRLTVV.

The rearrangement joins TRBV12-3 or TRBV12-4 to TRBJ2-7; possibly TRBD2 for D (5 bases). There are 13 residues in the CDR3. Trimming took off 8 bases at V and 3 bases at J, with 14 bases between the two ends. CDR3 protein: CASSLSGFYEQYF. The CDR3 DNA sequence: TGTGCCAGCTCTCTTTCGGGGTTCTACGAGCAGTACTTC.

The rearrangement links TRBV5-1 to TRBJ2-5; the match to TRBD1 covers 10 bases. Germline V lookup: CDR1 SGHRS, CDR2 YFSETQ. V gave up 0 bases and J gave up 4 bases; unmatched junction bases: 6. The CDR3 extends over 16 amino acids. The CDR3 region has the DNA TGCGCCAGCAGCTTGGGCGACAGGGGGCAGGGAGAGACCCAGTACTTC. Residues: CASSLGDRGQGETQYF.

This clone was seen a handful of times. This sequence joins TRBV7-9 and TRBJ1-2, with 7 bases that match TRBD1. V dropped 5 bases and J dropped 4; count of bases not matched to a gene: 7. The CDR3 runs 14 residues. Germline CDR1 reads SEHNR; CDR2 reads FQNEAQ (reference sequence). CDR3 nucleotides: TGTGCCAGCAGCCCAACAGGGGACAGCTATGGCTACACCTTC. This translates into CASSPTGDSYGYTF.

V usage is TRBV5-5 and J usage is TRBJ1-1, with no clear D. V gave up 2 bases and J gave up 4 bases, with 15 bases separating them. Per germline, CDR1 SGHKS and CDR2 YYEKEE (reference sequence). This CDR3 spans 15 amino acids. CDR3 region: CASSFAGRSATEAFF. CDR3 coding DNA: TGTGCCAGCAGCTTCGCCGGACGGTCGGCCACTGAAGCTTTCTTT.

The CDR3 here is CASGGYLTNEKLFF. The DNA of the CDR3 is TGTGCCAGTGGGGGCTATCTTACTAATGAAAAACTGTTTTTT. The chain recombines TRBV19 with TRBJ1-4, with D tentatively TRBD1 (6 bases). Germline V gene sequence: CDR1 LNHDA, CDR2 SQIVND (reference sequence). Between the trimmed V and J ends, which lost 8 bases and 2 bases, there was a span of 12 bases. The CDR3 runs 14 residues.

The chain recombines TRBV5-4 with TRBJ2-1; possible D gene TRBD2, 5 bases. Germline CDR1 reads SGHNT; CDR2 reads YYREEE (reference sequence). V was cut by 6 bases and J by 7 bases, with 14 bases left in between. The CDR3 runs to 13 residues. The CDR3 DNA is TGTGCCAGCACCCCGCTATCGGGGAATGAGCAGTTCTTC. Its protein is CASTPLSGNEQFF.

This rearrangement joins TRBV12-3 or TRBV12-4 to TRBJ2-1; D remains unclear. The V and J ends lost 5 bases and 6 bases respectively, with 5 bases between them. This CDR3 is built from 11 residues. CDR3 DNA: TGTGCCAGCAGTCACCTCAATGAGCAGTTCTTC. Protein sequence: CASSHLNEQFF.

The CDR3 spells CAWSERNSYNSPLHF. The CDR3 region has the DNA TGTGCCTGGAGTGAACGTAACTCCTATAATTCACCCCTCCACTTT. This chain links TRBV30 with TRBJ1-6; D unclear. The CDR3 covers 15 residues. CDR1 and CDR2 from the germline V gene are GTSNPN and SVGIG (reference sequence). V gave up 1 base and J gave up 0 bases, with 7 bases separating them.

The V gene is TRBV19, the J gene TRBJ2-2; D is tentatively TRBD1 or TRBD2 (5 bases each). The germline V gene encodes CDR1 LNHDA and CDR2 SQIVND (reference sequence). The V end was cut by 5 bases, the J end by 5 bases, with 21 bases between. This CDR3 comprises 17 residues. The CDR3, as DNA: TGTGCCAGTAGTGCCGGGACCGTCTCACGAACGACCGGGGAGCTGTTTTTT. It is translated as CASSAGTVSRTTGELFF.

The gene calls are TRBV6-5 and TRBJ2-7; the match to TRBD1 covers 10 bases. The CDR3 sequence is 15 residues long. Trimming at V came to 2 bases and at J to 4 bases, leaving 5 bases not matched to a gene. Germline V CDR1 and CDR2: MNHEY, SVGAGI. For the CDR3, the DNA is TGTGCCAGCAGTTACGGGGACAGGGGTACGTACGAGCAGTACTTC. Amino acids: CASSYGDRGTYEQYF.

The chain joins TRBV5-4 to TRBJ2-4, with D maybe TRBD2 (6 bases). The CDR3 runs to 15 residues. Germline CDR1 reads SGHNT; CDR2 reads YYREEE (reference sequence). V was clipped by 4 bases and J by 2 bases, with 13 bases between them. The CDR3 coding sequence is TGTGCCAGCAGCCCCAGGCGGGGTACCAAAAACATTCAGTACTTC. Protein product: CASSPRRGTKNIQYF. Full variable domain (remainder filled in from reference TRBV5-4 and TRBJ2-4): ETGVTQSPTHLIKTRGQQVTLRCSSQSGHNTVSWYQQALGQGPQFIFQYYREEENGRGNFPPRFSGLQFPNYSSELNVNALELDDSALYLCASSPRRGTKNIQYFGAGTRLSVL.

The CDR3 DNA is TGTGCCATCACCCCGGGACTAGATTCCTACGAGCAGTACTTC. Encoded protein: CAITPGLDSYEQYF. The genes are TRBV10-3 and TRBJ2-7, with 8 bases matching TRBD2. Germline V gene data show CDR1 as ENHRY and CDR2 as SYGVKD. The CDR3 has 14 residues. With 7 bases clipped from V and 1 base from J, the junction kept 6 bases outside the gene matches.

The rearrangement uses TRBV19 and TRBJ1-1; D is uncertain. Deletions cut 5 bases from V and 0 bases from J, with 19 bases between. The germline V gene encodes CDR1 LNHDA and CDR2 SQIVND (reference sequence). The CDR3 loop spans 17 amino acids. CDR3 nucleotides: TGTGCCAGTAGTCCCCTTTTAGTGACCCTCATGAACACTGAAGCTTTCTTT. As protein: CASSPLLVTLMNTEAFF.

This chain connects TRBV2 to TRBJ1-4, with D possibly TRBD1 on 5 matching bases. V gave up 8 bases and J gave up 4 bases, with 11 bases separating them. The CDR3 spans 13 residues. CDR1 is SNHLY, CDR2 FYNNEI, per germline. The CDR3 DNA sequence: TGTGCCAGCCTCGACAGCCTTAATGAAAAACTGTTTTTT. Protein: CASLDSLNEKLFF.

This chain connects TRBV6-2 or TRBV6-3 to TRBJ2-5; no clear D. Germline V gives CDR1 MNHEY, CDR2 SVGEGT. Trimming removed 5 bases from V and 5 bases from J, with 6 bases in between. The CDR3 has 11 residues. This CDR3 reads CASSNSETQYF. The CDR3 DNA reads TGTGCCAGCAGTAATAGCGAGACCCAGTACTTC.

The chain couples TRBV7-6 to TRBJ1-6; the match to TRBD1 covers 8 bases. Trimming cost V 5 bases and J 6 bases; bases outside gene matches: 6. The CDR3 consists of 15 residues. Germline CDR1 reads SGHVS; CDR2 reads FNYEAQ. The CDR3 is CASSPRTGINSPLHF. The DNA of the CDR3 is TGTGCCAGCAGCCCCCGGACAGGGATTAATTCACCCCTCCACTTT.